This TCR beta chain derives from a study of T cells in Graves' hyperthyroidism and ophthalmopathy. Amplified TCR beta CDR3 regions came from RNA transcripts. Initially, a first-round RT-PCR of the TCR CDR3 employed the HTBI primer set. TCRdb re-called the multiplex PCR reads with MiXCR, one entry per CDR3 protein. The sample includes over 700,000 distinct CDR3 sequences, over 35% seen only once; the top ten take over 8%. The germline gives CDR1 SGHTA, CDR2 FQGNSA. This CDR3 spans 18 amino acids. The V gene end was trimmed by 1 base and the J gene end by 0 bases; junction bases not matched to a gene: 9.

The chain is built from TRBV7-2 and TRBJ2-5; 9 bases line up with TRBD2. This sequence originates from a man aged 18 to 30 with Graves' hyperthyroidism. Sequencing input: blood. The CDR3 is CASSLDLAGPSDQETQYF. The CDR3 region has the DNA TGTGCCAGCAGCTTAGACCTAGCGGGGCCGTCCGACCAAGAGACCCAGTACTTC. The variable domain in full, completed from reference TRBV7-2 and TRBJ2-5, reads GAGVSQSPSNKVTEKGKDVELRCDPISGHTALYWYRQSLGQGLEFLIYFQGNSAPDKSGLPSDRFSAERTGGSVSTLTIQRTQQEDSAVYLCASSLDLAGPSDQETQYFGPGTRLLVL.